Shown below are 25 T cell receptor beta chains from a single sample sequenced in a study of shared clonotypes between healthy human individuals. Sequencing was performed with immunoSEQ multiplex PCR; in TCRdb, only in-frame clones are kept and a portion is missing. The sample lists over a million clones; roughly 97% were seen once. The material sequenced was naive CD4+ T cells sorted from blood. Stated subset: CD45RA+ positively selected. Receptors were obtained from a man aged 25 to 40 in good health.

The V and J genes are TRBV7-9 and TRBJ2-2; D perhaps matches TRBD1 (6 bases). V dropped 3 bases and J dropped 4 bases, with 18 bases sitting between them. CDR3 length equals 17 residues. Germline CDR1 is SEHNR and CDR2 is FQNEAQ (reference sequence). This CDR3 is CASSFSQPGHPTGELFF. The DNA for the CDR3 is TGTGCCAGCAGCTTTTCGCAACCGGGACATCCCACCGGGGAGCTGTTTTTT.

The J gene is TRBJ2-1, the V gene TRBV7-9, with D unclear. The CDR3 is made up of 16 amino acids. Germline V gene data show CDR1 as SEHNR and CDR2 as FQNEAQ (reference sequence). V lost 2 bases and J lost 2, with 13 bases in between. CDR3: CASSLLRSATYNEQFF. Written as DNA, the CDR3 is TGTGCCAGCAGCTTACTAAGGTCAGCAACCTACAATGAGCAGTTCTTC.

This sequence joins TRBV11-2 and TRBJ2-7; 7 nucleotides line up with TRBD2. This CDR3 has 14 amino acids. Trimming cost V 5 bases and J 3 bases; bases outside gene matches: 7. From germline, CDR1 is SGHAT and CDR2 FQNNGV. The CDR3 loop is CASSRTSVVYEQYF. The DNA for the CDR3 is TGTGCCAGCAGCAGGACTAGTGTGGTCTACGAGCAGTACTTC.

CDR3 DNA sequence: TGTGCCAGCAGCTTCGGGGGTGCTGGAAACACCATATATTTT. This sequence encodes CASSFGGAGNTIYF. This rearrangement joins TRBV5-8 to TRBJ1-3; D may be TRBD1 (5 bases). Germline CDR1 and CDR2: SGHTS and YDEGEE. The CDR3 totals 14 residues. V was cut by 2 bases and J by 2 bases, with 8 bases left in between.

This chain uses TRBV5-1 with TRBJ2-5; TRBD2 agrees at 8 bases. The CDR3 is 15 amino acids. V lost 6 bases to trimming and J lost 5 bases; unmatched junction nucleotides: 12. In germline, CDR1 is SGHRS, CDR2 YFSETQ. The CDR3 is CASTLGSGIGETQYF. CDR3 DNA sequence: TGCGCCAGCACACTGGGTAGCGGGATCGGCGAGACCCAGTACTTC.

The chain is built from TRBV7-2 and TRBJ2-7; 12 nucleotides align to TRBD2. The CDR3 runs 19 residues. The germline gives CDR1 SGHTA, CDR2 FQGNSA. After removal of 0 bases from V and 1 base from J, the junction contained 10 bases not matched to a gene. The CDR3 bases are TGTGCCAGCAGCTTAGCAGCCCCTATCGGACTAGCGGGGTCCTACGAGCAGTACTTC. Translated: CASSLAAPIGLAGSYEQYF.

CDR3 protein: CASSYSGSRNEQYF. For the CDR3, the DNA is TGTGCCAGCAGTTATAGCGGGAGCCGGAACGAGCAGTACTTC. The chain joins TRBV27 to TRBJ2-7; TRBD2 matches at 9 bases. CDR1 and CDR2 (germline): MNHEY, SMNVEV (reference sequence). With 4 bases clipped from V and 5 bases from J, the junction kept 6 bases outside the gene matches. This CDR3 region has 14 residues.

The chain uses TRBV5-1 and TRBJ2-7, with a tentative D call TRBD2 (5 bases). Germline assignment: CDR1 SGHRS and CDR2 YFSETQ. V lost 5 bases to trimming and J lost 5 bases, with 14 bases between them. The CDR3 is 13 amino acids. This CDR3 reads CASSLSVGNEQYF. In DNA form, the CDR3 reads TGCGCCAGCAGTCTATCAGTCGGGAACGAGCAGTACTTC. The complete variable domain, with remaining parts taken from reference TRBV5-1 and TRBJ2-7, reads KAGVTQTPRYLIKTRGQQVTLSCSPISGHRSVSWYQQTPGQGLQFLFEYFSETQRNKGNFPGRFSGRQFSNSRSEMNVSTLELGDSALYLCASSLSVGNEQYFGPGTRLTVT.

This rearrangement joins TRBV27 to TRBJ2-3; D not certain. The CDR3 is 16 amino acids. Looked up from germline, CDR1 is MNHEY and CDR2 is SMNVEV (reference sequence). Trimming removed 4 bases from V and 1 base from J, with 15 bases in between. The CDR3 nucleotides read TGTGCCAGCAGTTACTTTCCCCCTGAGGGCACAGATACGCAGTATTTT. Protein sequence: CASSYFPPEGTDTQYF.

The chain employs TRBV6-1 and TRBJ1-6; D remains ambiguous. The CDR3 is made up of 13 amino acids. Germline-derived CDR1 and CDR2 are MNHNS and SASEGT. The V end was cut by 3 bases, the J end by 6 bases, with 6 bases between. This CDR3 reads CASSDEGNSPLHF. In DNA form, the CDR3 reads TGTGCCAGCAGTGATGAGGGTAATTCACCCCTCCACTTT.

The DNA of the CDR3 is TGCGCCAGCAGAGCGGCAGCGTCAACTAATGAAAAACTGTTTTTT. Amino acids: CASRAAASTNEKLFF. The J gene is TRBJ1-4, the V gene TRBV5-1; D is unresolved. The CDR3 consists of 15 residues. CDR1 and CDR2 from the germline V gene are SGHRS and YFSETQ. Trimming took 5 bases from V and 0 from J, leaving 11 bases between them.

This clone occurred once. V is TRBV5-1 and J is TRBJ2-5; 7 positions match TRBD2. The CDR3 runs to 15 residues. J was trimmed by 2 bases and V by 7 bases; bases with no gene match: 11. Germline CDR1 reads SGHRS; CDR2 reads YFSETQ. CDR3 loop: CASALRAGRQETQYF. The DNA for the CDR3 is TGCGCCAGCGCGCTAAGAGCGGGAAGACAAGAGACCCAGTACTTC.

The V and J genes are TRBV9 and TRBJ2-1, with 7 bases that match TRBD2. V shed 5 bases, J shed 9 bases, and the junction held 17 bases outside the gene matches. Per germline, CDR1 SGDLS and CDR2 YYNGEE. The CDR3 loop spans 16 amino acids. The CDR3: CASSPKRGGGSSEQFF. The CDR3 coding sequence is TGTGCCAGCAGTCCAAAGAGGGGTGGCGGGAGTAGTGAGCAGTTCTTC.

The rearrangement joins TRBV7-3 to TRBJ2-2; D is undetermined. The germline CDR1 and CDR2 sequences are SGHTA and FQGTGA. The CDR3 spans 16 residues. Trimming pared 2 bases from V and 6 bases from J, leaving 16 bases between. The CDR3 loop reads CASSLPKLSGAGELFF. CDR3 in DNA: TGTGCCAGCAGCTTACCGAAGTTATCAGGCGCCGGGGAGCTGTTTTTT.

The gene calls are TRBV27 and TRBJ1-1; D perhaps matches TRBD1 (6 bases). Trimming pared 5 bases from V and 8 bases from J, leaving 15 bases between. The V gene's germline CDR1 is MNHEY and CDR2 SMNVEV (reference sequence). This CDR3 spans 13 amino acids. The CDR3 loop reads CASSRRGPPEAFF. The CDR3 DNA reads as TGTGCCAGCAGTCGGCGGGGGCCGCCCGAAGCTTTCTTT.

The chain combines TRBV7-2 with TRBJ1-1; D unclear. The germline V and J ends were trimmed by 1 base and 1 base, with 10 bases remaining between them. The CDR3 totals 15 residues. Germline V CDR1 and CDR2: SGHTA, FQGNSA. Here the CDR3 DNA reads TGTGCCAGCAGCTTAGTCTGGGGTGCGAACACTGAAGCTTTCTTT. It translates to CASSLVWGANTEAFF. Full variable domain (missing parts from reference TRBV7-2 and TRBJ1-1): GAGVSQSPSNKVTEKGKDVELRCDPISGHTALYWYRQSLGQGLEFLIYFQGNSAPDKSGLPSDRFSAERTGGSVSTLTIQRTQQEDSAVYLCASSLVWGANTEAFFGQGTRLTVV.

This clone was observed a few times. This rearrangement joins TRBV27 to TRBJ2-7; 7 bases match TRBD2. The CDR3 has 14 amino acids. Germline lookup yields CDR1 MNHEY and CDR2 SMNVEV (reference sequence). Germline trimming cut 2 bases from V and 3 bases from J; bases unmatched to any gene: 4. The DNA for the CDR3 is TGTGCCAGCAGTTTACTCGGGAGGCACTACGAGCAGTACTTC. Protein: CASSLLGRHYEQYF.

The chain combines TRBV18 with TRBJ1-1; D not certain. Between the trimmed V and J ends, which lost 5 bases and 2 bases, there was a span of 15 bases. The germline CDR1 and CDR2 sequences are KGHSH and LQKENI. The CDR3 consists of 15 residues. CDR3 DNA: TGTGCCAGCTCAGGCCGTGGGCAGGAAAACACTGAAGCTTTCTTT. It encodes CASSGRGQENTEAFF. The whole variable domain, filled in from reference TRBV18 and TRBJ1-1, reads NAGVMQNPRHLVRRRGQEARLRCSPMKGHSHVYWYRQLPEEGLKFMVYLQKENIIDESGMPKERFSAEFPKEGPSILRIQQVVRGDSAAYFCASSGRGQENTEAFFGQGTRLTVV.

The table lists this clone with a count of one. The chain links TRBV7-2 to TRBJ2-5, with 7 bases lining up with TRBD1. The CDR3 loop spans 15 amino acids. Germline V CDR1 and CDR2: SGHTA, FQGNSA. V gave up 5 bases and J gave up 5 bases; unmatched junction bases: 11. CDR3 sequence: CASSPRGRGWETQYF. In DNA, the CDR3 is TGTGCCAGCAGCCCAAGGGGGCGTGGGTGGGAGACCCAGTACTTC. Using reference TRBV7-2 and TRBJ2-5 for the parts outside the CDR3, the full variable domain is GAGVSQSPSNKVTEKGKDVELRCDPISGHTALYWYRQSLGQGLEFLIYFQGNSAPDKSGLPSDRFSAERTGGSVSTLTIQRTQQEDSAVYLCASSPRGRGWETQYFGPGTRLLVL.

This clone was seen a single time. The chain has TRBV9 and TRBJ2-6; D perhaps matches TRBD2 (5 bases). The CDR3 sequence is 17 residues long. With 4 bases removed from V and 0 bases from J, the gap between germline ends came to 14 bases. Germline-derived CDR1 and CDR2 are SGDLS and YYNGEE. CDR3 nucleotides: TGTGCCAGCAGCCCAGGCGGGCACATCTCTGGGGCCAACGTCCTGACTTTC. It is translated as CASSPGGHISGANVLTF. Complete variable domain (other parts from reference TRBV9 and TRBJ2-6): DSGVTQTPKHLITATGQRVTLRCSPRSGDLSVYWYQQSLDQGLQFLIQYYNGEERAKGNILERFSAQQFPDLHSELNLSSLELGDSALYFCASSPGGHISGANVLTFGAGSRLTVL.

V gene TRBV9 combines with J gene TRBJ2-3, with D unresolved. Trimming removed 2 bases at V and 0 bases at J, with 10 bases between. Germline loops: CDR1 SGDLS, CDR2 YYNGEE. This CDR3 is built from 15 residues. The CDR3 sequence: CASSVQRTSTDTQYF. CDR3 DNA sequence: TGTGCCAGCAGCGTGCAGCGAACTAGCACAGATACGCAGTATTTT.

The chain is built from TRBV6-1 and TRBJ2-7; 7 nucleotides line up with TRBD1. The ends lost 4 bases at V and 3 bases at J; junction bases unmatched: 18. Germline V gives CDR1 MNHNS, CDR2 SASEGT. This CDR3 spans 18 amino acids. This CDR3 reads CASSASPTGTEYYYEQYF. The CDR3 DNA reads TGTGCCAGCAGTGCATCCCCAACCGGGACAGAGTACTACTACGAGCAGTACTTC.

The table lists this clone with a count of one. This chain links TRBV15 with TRBJ2-7; 10 bases fit TRBD1. The CDR3 is 14 amino acids. The germline V gene has CDR1 LNHNV and CDR2 YYDKDF (reference sequence). V was clipped by 2 bases and J by 6 bases; unmatched bases: 4. The CDR3 DNA sequence: TGTGCCACCAGCAGACGGGACAGGGGAAGCGAGCAGTACTTC. This encodes CATSRRDRGSEQYF.

The chain links TRBV28 to TRBJ1-3; D remains ambiguous. Trimming removed 2 bases at V and 0 bases at J, with 5 bases between. The CDR3 contains 14 residues. CDR1 and CDR2 from the germline V gene are MDHEN and SYDVKM. The CDR3 bases are TGTGCCAGCAGTTTAGGCTACTCTGGAAACACCATATATTTT. Translated: CASSLGYSGNTIYF.

As DNA, the CDR3 is TGTGCCAGCAGGTCTTTCCGGGGCAGGCTTTTTGGCAAAAACATTCAGTACTTC. Protein sequence: CASRSFRGRLFGKNIQYF. V is TRBV28 and J is TRBJ2-4, with D possibly being TRBD1 or TRBD2 (5 bases each). Germline CDR1 MDHEN, CDR2 SYDVKM. V shed 6 bases and J shed 3 bases, with 24 bases lying between them. The CDR3 is made up of 18 amino acids.